Below, 29 T cell receptor beta chains from the same sample are listed, as sequenced in a study of blood T cells in healthy people across ages. With a J-beta primer mix and a sample-barcoded 5' primer, a second PCR ran about 7 to 12 cycles. MiXCR was run by TCRdb on the 5' RACE reads, yielding one entry per CDR3 protein. The sample gives about 1.6 million distinct CDR3 sequences, about 35% of which show up once; about 11% is in the top ten. The specimen sequenced was blood. These receptors came from a woman aged 30 to 39 in good health.

The chain is built from TRBV7-3 and TRBJ1-2, with D unresolved. CDR1 is SGHTA, CDR2 FQGTGA, per germline. V was trimmed by 0 bases and J by 8 bases, leaving 10 bases between them. This CDR3 is built from 13 residues. The CDR3 nucleotides read TGTGCCAGCAGCTTAACGGGTAGTACGGGCTACACCTTC. It specifies CASSLTGSTGYTF.

The rearrangement links TRBV20-1 to TRBJ2-3; D is uncertain. Trimming shortened V by 3 bases and J by 6 bases, and 10 bases separated the two germline ends. CDR3 length: 12 residues. CDR1 is DFQATT, CDR2 SNEGSKA, per germline (reference sequence). The CDR3: CSASSPPDTQYF. In nucleotides, the CDR3 is TGCAGTGCTAGCTCCCCCCCTGATACGCAGTATTTT.

Only a few counts were recorded for this clonotype. The CDR3 nucleotides read TGTGCCAGCAGCTTAGGAGTGCTTCTTGGGCAGTATTTT. It codes for CASSLGVLLGQYF. V usage is TRBV7-9 and J usage is TRBJ2-3; D gene uncertain. V was pared by 1 base and J by 11 bases, with 13 bases between. The CDR3 contains 13 residues. CDR1 is SEHNR and CDR2 is FQNEAQ in the germline V gene (reference sequence).

This chain uses TRBV19 with TRBJ1-4, with a weak D call TRBD1 (5 bases). Trimming took off 9 bases at V and 2 bases at J, with 13 bases between the two ends. CDR1 and CDR2 from the germline V gene are LNHDA and SQIVND (reference sequence). This CDR3 contains 14 residues. Here the CDR3 DNA reads TGTGCCAGCCGCGGGACCGACACTAATGAAAAACTGTTTTTT. This translates into CASRGTDTNEKLFF.

The chain couples TRBV7-3 to TRBJ2-7; D might be TRBD2 (5 bases). Germline CDR1 and CDR2: SGHTA and FQGTGA. Trimming took off 2 bases at V and 9 bases at J, with 14 bases between the two ends. The CDR3 is made up of 13 amino acids. The CDR3 spells CASSLEGNSVQYF. The CDR3 bases are TGTGCCAGCAGCTTAGAGGGTAACTCGGTGCAGTACTTC.

The chain couples TRBV24-1 to TRBJ2-6; tentative D call: TRBD2 (6 bases). This CDR3 comprises 19 residues. Germline V gene lookup returns CDR1 KGHDR and CDR2 SFDVKD. V was cut by 2 bases and J by 0 bases, with 16 bases left in between. The CDR3 DNA sequence: TGTGCCACCAGTGATTCGTCGGAGGGGACGTACTCTGGGGCCAACGTCCTGACTTTC. Amino acids: CATSDSSEGTYSGANVLTF.

This chain uses TRBV5-1 with TRBJ2-1; TRBD2 aligns across 13 bases. The CDR3 contains 16 residues. With 0 bases clipped from V and 8 bases from J, the junction kept 5 bases outside the gene matches. The germline gives CDR1 SGHRS, CDR2 YFSETQ. This CDR3 is CASSLGLAGGVHEQFF. The CDR3 nucleotides read TGCGCCAGCAGCTTGGGACTAGCGGGAGGTGTGCATGAGCAGTTCTTC.

This clonotype occurred many times. This rearrangement joins TRBV20-1 to TRBJ2-3; 9 bases fit TRBD1. The CDR3 covers 16 residues. Germline assignment: CDR1 DFQATT and CDR2 SNEGSKA (reference sequence). V was clipped by 2 bases and J by 6 bases; unmatched bases: 12. CDR3 bases: TGCAGTGCTAGACCCCGGACAGGGGCGTTCCTGGATACGCAGTATTTT. Its translation is CSARPRTGAFLDTQYF.

Points on this clonotype: Compared with germline, one end of the junction differs, possibly owing to a read error. This rearrangement joins TRBV9 to TRBJ1-2, with 10 nucleotides matching TRBD1. Per germline, CDR1 SGDLS and CDR2 YYNGEE. The CDR3 loop spans 16 amino acids. Here the CDR3 reads CASSPGTGELNYGHTF. CDR3 DNA: TGTGCCAGCAGCCCGGGGACAGGGGAACTTAACTATGGCCACACCTTC.

The chain uses TRBV6-1 and TRBJ2-1; D is perhaps TRBD1 (5 bases). The CDR3 consists of 18 residues. Trimming removed 10 bases from V and 0 bases from J, with 25 bases in between. Germline CDR1 is MNHNS and CDR2 is SASEGT. CDR3: CATKGSSIGLGSYNEQFF. The CDR3 region has the DNA TGTGCCACCAAGGGGTCCTCGATCGGGTTAGGCTCCTACAATGAGCAGTTCTTC.

The chain has TRBV4-1 and TRBJ2-5; D might be TRBD2 (5 bases). The V gene lost 0 bases and the J gene lost 5 bases, with 10 bases spanning the gap. This CDR3 is 14 amino acids long. From germline, CDR1 is MGHRA and CDR2 YSYEKL. CDR3: CASSQDGAEETQYF. DNA for the CDR3: TGCGCCAGCAGCCAAGATGGAGCGGAGGAGACCCAGTACTTC.

This clonotype was seen a handful of times. V gene TRBV20-1 combines with J gene TRBJ2-7; 10 bases map to TRBD2. Germline assignment: CDR1 DFQATT and CDR2 SNEGSKA (reference sequence). Germline trimming cut 0 bases from V and 3 bases from J; bases unmatched to any gene: 5. This CDR3 has 15 residues. CDR3 DNA: TGCAGTGCTAGAGATTTCCCTAGCGGGGGCTACGAGCAGTACTTC. This translates into CSARDFPSGGYEQYF.

There are a few counts of this clonotype. V is TRBV12-3 or TRBV12-4 and J is TRBJ2-7; TRBD1 might be the D (6 bases). The CDR3 contains 14 residues. V lost 5 bases and J 7 bases, leaving 18 bases between the germline ends. The chain's CDR3 is CASSRQASSGEQYF. The CDR3 DNA follows: TGTGCCAGCAGTCGACAGGCCTCCTCTGGGGAGCAGTACTTC.

This clonotype was picked up a small number of times. This chain links TRBV20-1 with TRBJ2-1; 12 positions match TRBD2. V was clipped by 0 bases and J by 5 bases; unmatched bases: 2. Germline V lookup: CDR1 DFQATT, CDR2 SNEGSKA (reference sequence). CDR3 length equals 15 residues. DNA of the CDR3: TGCAGTGCTAGAGACCTAGCGGGAGGGCACAATGAGCAGTTCTTC. Its protein product is CSARDLAGGHNEQFF.

V is TRBV28 and J is TRBJ1-2; no clear D. The CDR3 totals 12 residues. Trimming removed 8 bases at V and 1 base at J, with 8 bases between. Germline V gives CDR1 MDHEN, CDR2 SYDVKM. In DNA form, the CDR3 reads TGTGCCAGCCTCGGACTTAACTATGGCTACACCTTC. It codes for CASLGLNYGYTF.

The chain uses TRBV2 and TRBJ2-3; D could derive from TRBD1 or TRBD2 (5 bases each). Germline values: CDR1 SNHLY, CDR2 FYNNEI. The V end lost 2 bases, the J end lost 4 bases, and 16 bases lay between the germline ends. CDR3 size: 16 residues. The CDR3 DNA sequence: TGTGCCAGCAGTGAACATGGGGGAAAGGTTTCAGATACGCAGTATTTT. As protein: CASSEHGGKVSDTQYF.

The sample holds many counts of this clonotype. The chain employs TRBV20-1 and TRBJ2-7, with D unresolved. The CDR3 contains 11 residues. Trimming took 7 bases from V and 5 from J, leaving 12 bases between them. Looked up from germline, CDR1 is DFQATT and CDR2 is SNEGSKA (reference sequence). DNA for the CDR3: TGCAGTGGCACCCGTTTGGACGAGCAGTACTTC. Protein sequence: CSGTRLDEQYF.

The V and J genes are TRBV3-1 and TRBJ1-6, with D maybe TRBD1 (5 bases). The germline V gene encodes CDR1 LGHDT and CDR2 YNNKEL (reference sequence). Trimming pared 4 bases from V and 8 bases from J, leaving 12 bases between. The CDR3 consists of 14 residues. In DNA, the CDR3 is TGTGCCAGCAGCCGGGGGGAGTTGGATTCACCCCTCCACTTT. This translates into CASSRGELDSPLHF.

The CDR3: CASSPPMADTQYF. In DNA, the CDR3 is TGTGCCAGCAGCCCCCCAATGGCAGATACGCAGTATTTT. V and J are TRBV11-2 and TRBJ2-3; no definite D call. The germline gives CDR1 SGHAT, CDR2 FQNNGV. The CDR3 has 13 residues. V was clipped by 5 bases and J by 4 bases, with 10 bases between them.

This clonotype showed up just a few times. The genes are TRBV20-1 and TRBJ2-1, with D tentatively TRBD2 (8 bases). The V gene's germline CDR1 is DFQATT and CDR2 SNEGSKA (reference sequence). The CDR3 loop spans 17 amino acids. Trimming removed 1 base from V and 3 bases from J, with 19 bases in between. CDR3: CSARAPFSGTVYNEQFF. The CDR3 bases are TGCAGTGCTAGAGCCCCGTTTAGCGGGACAGTCTACAATGAGCAGTTCTTC.

Ten or more counts support this clonotype. This chain joins TRBV9 and TRBJ1-2; possible D gene TRBD1, 5 bases. V was clipped by 1 base and J by 6 bases, with 13 bases between them. The length of the CDR3 is 14 residues. The germline CDR1 and CDR2 sequences are SGDLS and YYNGEE. CDR3 protein: CASSVTGDRHGYTF. The CDR3, as DNA: TGTGCCAGCAGCGTAACGGGGGATCGGCATGGCTACACCTTC. Together with reference TRBV9 and TRBJ1-2, the CDR3 gives the full variable domain: DSGVTQTPKHLITATGQRVTLRCSPRSGDLSVYWYQQSLDQGLQFLIQYYNGEERAKGNILERFSAQQFPDLHSELNLSSLELGDSALYFCASSVTGDRHGYTFGSGTRLTVV.

J is TRBJ1-5 and V is TRBV20-1, with D perhaps matching TRBD1 (5 bases). V was cut by 5 bases and J by 0 bases, with 14 bases left in between. The V gene's germline CDR1 is DFQATT and CDR2 SNEGSKA (reference sequence). The CDR3 is 15 residues long. The CDR3 reads CSARPDTYSNQPQHF. DNA of the CDR3: TGCAGTGCTCGGCCGGACACCTATAGCAATCAGCCCCAGCATTTT.

This clonotype has a handful of counts. This rearrangement joins TRBV5-1 to TRBJ2-7, with D perhaps being TRBD1 or TRBD2 (5 bases each). The CDR3 totals 16 residues. The germline V and J ends were trimmed by 4 bases and 0 bases, with 17 bases remaining between them. Germline V gene sequence: CDR1 SGHRS, CDR2 YFSETQ. The CDR3 sequence: CASSVAGTDASYEQYF. The CDR3 region has the DNA TGCGCCAGCAGCGTCGCCGGGACGGATGCCTCCTACGAGCAGTACTTC.

This clonotype was detected only a few times. This sequence joins TRBV7-9 and TRBJ2-5; 11 nucleotides align to TRBD1. This CDR3 contains 15 residues. V shed 5 bases, J shed 5 bases, and the junction held 7 bases outside the gene matches. Germline V gene data show CDR1 as SEHNR and CDR2 as FQNEAQ (reference sequence). CDR3 sequence: CASSHGQGAEETQYF. In DNA, the CDR3 is TGTGCCAGCAGCCACGGACAGGGGGCGGAGGAGACCCAGTACTTC. The variable domain in full, with the rest retrieved from reference TRBV7-9 and TRBJ2-5, is DTGVSQNPRHKITKRGQNVTFRCDPISEHNRLYWYRQTLGQGPEFLTYFQNEAQLEKSRLLSDRFSAERPKGSFSTLEIQRTEQGDSAMYLCASSHGQGAEETQYFGPGTRLLVL.

This chain joins TRBV20-1 and TRBJ2-5; 9 nucleotides line up with TRBD2. This CDR3 has 12 amino acids. Germline CDR1 DFQATT, CDR2 SNEGSKA (reference sequence). The junction had 3 bases not matched to a gene; V was cut back by 6 bases and J by 4 bases. The CDR3 nucleotides read TGCAGTGCAGAACTAGCGGGAGAGACCCAGTACTTC. It codes for CSAELAGETQYF.

The chain carries TRBV5-1 and TRBJ2-5; 7 positions agree with TRBD2. CDR1 is SGHRS and CDR2 is YFSETQ in the germline V gene. CDR3 length: 15 residues. The trim removed 5 bases at V and 5 bases at J, leaving 12 bases unmatched. CDR3 sequence reads: CASSTSGSGGETQYF. CDR3 nucleotide sequence: TGCGCCAGCAGTACAAGCGGCTCCGGGGGGGAGACCCAGTACTTC.

This clonotype was counted a few times. The chain is built from TRBV6-5 and TRBJ1-1, with D possibly being TRBD1 (6 bases). Trimming removed 5 bases from V and 4 bases from J, with 14 bases in between. Germline lookup yields CDR1 MNHEY and CDR2 SVGAGI. CDR3 length equals 14 residues. The chain's CDR3 is CASSPIGGATEAFF. The CDR3, as DNA: TGTGCCAGCAGTCCGATTGGGGGGGCCACTGAAGCTTTCTTT.

Worth noting for this clonotype: A clone one base away is much larger, so this may be a read error. The rearrangement uses TRBV29-1 and TRBJ1-1; possibly TRBD1 for D (6 bases). This CDR3 contains 12 residues. From germline, CDR1 is SQVTM and CDR2 ANQGSEA. Written as DNA, the CDR3 is TGCAGCGTATCCAGGGGAAGGACTGGAGCTTTCTTT. Translated, it gives CSVSRGRTGAFF. Combining the CDR3 with reference TRBV29-1 and TRBJ1-1 gives the whole variable domain SAVISQKPSRDICQRGTSLTIQCQVDSQVTMMFWYRQQPGQSLTLIATANQGSEATYESGFVIDKFPISRPNLTFSTLTVSNMSPEDSSIYLCSVSRGRTGAFFGQGTRLTVV.

The chain combines TRBV30 with TRBJ1-5; 8 nucleotides agree with TRBD1. V lost 3 bases to trimming and J lost 7 bases; unmatched junction nucleotides: 8. Germline CDR1 is GTSNPN and CDR2 is SVGIG (reference sequence). This CDR3 has 14 residues. CDR3 amino acids: CAWSPGQAGQPQHF. For the CDR3, the DNA is TGTGCCTGGAGCCCGGGACAGGCGGGACAGCCCCAGCATTTT.